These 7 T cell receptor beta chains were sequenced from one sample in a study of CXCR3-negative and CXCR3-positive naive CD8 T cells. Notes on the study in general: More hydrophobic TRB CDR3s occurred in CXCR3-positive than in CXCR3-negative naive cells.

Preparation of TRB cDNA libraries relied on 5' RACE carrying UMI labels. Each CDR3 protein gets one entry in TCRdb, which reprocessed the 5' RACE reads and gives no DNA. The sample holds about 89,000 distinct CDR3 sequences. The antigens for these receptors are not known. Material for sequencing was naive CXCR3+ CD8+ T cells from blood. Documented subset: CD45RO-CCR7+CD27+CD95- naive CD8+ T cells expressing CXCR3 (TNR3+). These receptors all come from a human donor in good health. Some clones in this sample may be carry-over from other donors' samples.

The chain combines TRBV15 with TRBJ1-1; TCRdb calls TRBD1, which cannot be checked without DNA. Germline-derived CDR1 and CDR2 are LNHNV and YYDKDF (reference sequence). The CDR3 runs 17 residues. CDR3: CATSRARQGGKNTEAFF.

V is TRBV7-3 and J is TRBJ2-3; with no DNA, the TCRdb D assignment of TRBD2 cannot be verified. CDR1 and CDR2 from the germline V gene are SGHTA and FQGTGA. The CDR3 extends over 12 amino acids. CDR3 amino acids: CASSLGDDTQYF. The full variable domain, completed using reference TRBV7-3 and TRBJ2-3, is GAGVSQTPSNKVTEKGKYVELRCDPISGHTALYWYRQSLGQGPEFLIYFQGTGAADDSGLPNDRFFAVRPEGSVSTLKIQRTERGDSAVYLCASSLGDDTQYFGPGTRLTVL.

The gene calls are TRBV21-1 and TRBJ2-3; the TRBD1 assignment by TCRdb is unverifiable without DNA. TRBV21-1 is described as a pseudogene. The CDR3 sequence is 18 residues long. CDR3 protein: CASSKVRNRGSDGGTQYF.

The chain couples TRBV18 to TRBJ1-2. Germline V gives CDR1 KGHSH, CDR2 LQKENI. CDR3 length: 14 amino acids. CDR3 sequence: CASSPPGVVYGYTF.

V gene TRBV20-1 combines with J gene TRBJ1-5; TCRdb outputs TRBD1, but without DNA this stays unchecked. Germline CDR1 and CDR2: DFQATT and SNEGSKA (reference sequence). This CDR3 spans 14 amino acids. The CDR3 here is CSAGGQVSNQPQHF.

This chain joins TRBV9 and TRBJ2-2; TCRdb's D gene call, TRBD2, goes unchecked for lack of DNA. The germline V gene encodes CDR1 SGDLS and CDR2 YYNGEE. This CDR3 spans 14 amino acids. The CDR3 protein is CASRDGLNTGELFF. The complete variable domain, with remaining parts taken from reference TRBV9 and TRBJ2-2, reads DSGVTQTPKHLITATGQRVTLRCSPRSGDLSVYWYQQSLDQGLQFLIQYYNGEERAKGNILERFSAQQFPDLHSELNLSSLELGDSALYFCASRDGLNTGELFFGEGSRLTVL.

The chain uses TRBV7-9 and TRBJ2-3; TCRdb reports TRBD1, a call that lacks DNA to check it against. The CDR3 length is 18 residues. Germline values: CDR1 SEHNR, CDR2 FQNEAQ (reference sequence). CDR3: CASSLDLSDRASTDTQYF. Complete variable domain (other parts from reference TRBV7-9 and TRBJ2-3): DTGVSQNPRHKITKRGQNVTFRCDPISEHNRLYWYRQTLGQGPEFLTYFQNEAQLEKSRLLSDRFSAERPKGSFSTLEIQRTEQGDSAMYLCASSLDLSDRASTDTQYFGPGTRLTVL.